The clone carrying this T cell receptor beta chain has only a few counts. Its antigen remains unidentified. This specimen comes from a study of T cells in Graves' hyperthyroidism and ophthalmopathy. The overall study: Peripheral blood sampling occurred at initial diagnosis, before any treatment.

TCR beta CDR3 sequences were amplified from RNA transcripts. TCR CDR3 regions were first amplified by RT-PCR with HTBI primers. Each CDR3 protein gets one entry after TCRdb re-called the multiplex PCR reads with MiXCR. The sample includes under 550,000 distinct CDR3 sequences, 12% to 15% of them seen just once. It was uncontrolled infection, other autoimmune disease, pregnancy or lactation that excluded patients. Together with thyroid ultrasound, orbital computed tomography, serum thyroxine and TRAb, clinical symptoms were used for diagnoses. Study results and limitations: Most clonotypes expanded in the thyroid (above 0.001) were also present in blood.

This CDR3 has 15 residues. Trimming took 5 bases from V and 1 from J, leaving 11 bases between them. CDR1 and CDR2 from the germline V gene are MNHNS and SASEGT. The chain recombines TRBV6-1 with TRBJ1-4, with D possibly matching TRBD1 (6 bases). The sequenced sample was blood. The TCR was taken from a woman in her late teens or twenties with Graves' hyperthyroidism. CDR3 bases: TGTGCCAGCAGTTCCGGGGGGCTAACTAATGAAAAACTGTTTTTT. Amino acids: CASSSGGLTNEKLFF.